This T cell receptor (beta chain) was profiled in a study of cytomegalovirus exposure and HLA in healthy donors. On this clone: The antigen is not known.

V shed 5 bases, J shed 7 bases, and the junction held 5 bases outside the gene matches. The length of the CDR3 is 13 residues. CDR1 is LNHDA, CDR2 SQIVND, per germline (reference sequence). Regarding the study as a whole: The study found most TCR sequences rare, yet found some public TCRs in many donors. The study designated 160 or so TCR beta chains cytomegalovirus-associated. Specificity of three CMV-associated chains for CMV antigens was verified in vitro. Subsequent analysis found a tendency for first-cohort TCR clusters to co-occur within the 100 to 150 validation repertoires.

Produced via immunoSEQ multiplex PCR; TCRdb's table is partial and in-frame only. The sample consists of some 170,000 clones, about 86% of them appearing once. The receptor's source is a woman in her 30s in good health and CMV-seronegative. The sample comprised PBMCs. The chain carries TRBV19 and TRBJ1-5; TRBD1 matches at 7 bases. CDR3 nucleotide sequence: TGTGCCAGTAGTGGGACAGTAGTCCAGCCCCAGCATTTT. Amino acid sequence: CASSGTVVQPQHF.